This T cell receptor beta chain came from a study of shared clonotypes between healthy human individuals (dated by TCRdb to about 2020). For context, the study as a whole: A few men and two women, aged 18 to 49 years, made up the cohort. To estimate repertoire size and how much clonotypes are shared between individuals, the study performed deep sequencing of blood TCR repertoires from roughly five healthy adults. Different laboratories and diverse techniques were used to prepare libraries and sequence TCR repertoires, to increase sequencing depth and limit assay-specific biases. Each donor's leukapheresis produced roughly between roughly 0.85 and 9.5 billion PBMCs.

Overall results and qualifications from the work: Based on pairwise subsampling, the degree of clonotype sharing among donors was expected to be affected by sequencing depth. Sampling was restricted to blood, and TCR repertoires in tissues likely differ from the TCR repertoires found in blood. Because the study included a small number of donors, the genetic and exposure-history diversity represented was limited.

Using the deep immunoSEQ assay, multiplex PCR amplified TCR CDR3 regions from genomic DNA. Extracted genomic DNA from each cell subset was spread evenly across all wells of several immunoSEQ 96-well plates, with each plate serving as a replicate. For unsorted PBMC, around 310 ng of genomic DNA, equivalent to around 30,000 T cell genomes, went into each replicate PCR. Ten immunoSEQ deep assay plates were used to sequence the unsorted PBMC genomic DNA. The purified libraries were quantified using a Qubit 3.0 fluorometer, sized with a Bioanalyzer 2100, and then quantified again using the KAPA Library Quantification kit. A separate single-read 150-cycle Illumina NextSeq 550 flow cell was used to sequence each immunoSEQ 96-well plate. The authors' analysis ran thus. The immunoSEQ output contained only junctional sequences without quality scores, so filtering could not match that applied to full-length reads. To assign V/J genes and CDR3, sequences were annotated using PyIR, a Python wrapper for IgBLAST v1.9, with IMGT germline references. Reads were removed for weak V/J assignments (E-value above 1e-6), missing CDR3, stop codons, out-of-frame junctions, or ambiguous translated residues. V3J clonotypes were defined as sequences sharing an identical inferred V gene, J gene, and CDR3 amino acid sequence. Percentage overlap between repertoires was computed as shared unique clonotypes divided by the size of the smaller repertoire. RTK rarefaction, the Chao1 estimator, and Recon v2.1 estimates of unobserved clonotypes were used to assess repertoire richness. The immuneACCESS repertoire file appears here via TCRdb, limited to in-frame rearrangements. These files lack a portion of the clones; in checked studies, under half of the deficit traces to unresolved V genes, and the cause of the others is not known. Clone size and the V and J calls come from that table; the DNA yielded D and trimming. The sample yields fewer than 500,000 clones; nearly 80% were counted once. Of the sample, around 13% is held by the ten largest clones.

The CDR3 numbers 11 residues from cysteine through phenylalanine. Kept here is only the CDR3 DNA, which spans 33 bases and is read in frame from base 1. At the junction V is shortened by 8 bases and J by 5 bases, with 11 bases in between. Sequences DFQATT (CDR1) and SNEGSKA (CDR2) are obtained from the germline V gene (reference sequence). To note about this clone: The antigen this receptor binds is unknown. Per-nucleotide qualities are absent, and no much larger clonotype sits a single base away.

The donors were healthy, HIV-negative adults who had no recently reported acute infections or vaccinations. Every donor was a Caucasian adult living in Nashville, Tennessee, USA. For unsorted samples, about 87 million PBMCs were counted, and genomic DNA was extracted using the QIAamp DNA Blood Mini kit. After blood collection by leukapheresis, PBMCs were isolated using Ficoll-Histopaque density gradient centrifugation and then cryopreserved in the vapor phase of liquid nitrogen. What was sequenced was PBMCs. The sequence was collected from a woman aged 40 to 55 in good health. Some clones in this sample may be carry-over from other donors' samples. This chain is built from TRBV20-1 and TRBJ2-3; the D element might be TRBD1 or TRBD2, as each aligns at 5 bases. CDR3 protein: CSPGAEDTQYF. Read as DNA, the sequence is TGCAGTCCCGGGGCCGAAGATACGCAGTATTTT.